These 7 T cell receptor beta chains were all obtained from the same sample, sequenced in a study of vaccination effects on CD4 cells after COVID-19. Sequenced by immunoSEQ multiplex PCR; TCRdb stores in-frame clones only, minus some. This table holds just under 60,000 clones, roughly 78% found once. Their antigens remain unidentified. Peptide-pool stimulation followed by sequencing identified expanded antigen-specific CD4+ clonotypes in the ViraFEST assay. Subsequent to 10 days of culture, CD4+ T cells were isolated. Participants received two doses of either the BNT162b2 or mRNA-1273 vaccine. Material: CD4+ T cells from PBMCs cultured with HCoV-OC43 spike peptides, obtained after COVID-19 vaccination. Subset meaning: HCoV-OC43 spike overlapping peptide pool stimulation. The receptors come from a human donor who received a COVID-19 vaccine.

This clone appeared a few times. In DNA form, the CDR3 reads TGTGCCAGCAGCCAACGGGGAAGACAGGGCGAAAGGGCTGAAGCTTTCTTT. Translated, it gives CASSQRGRQGERAEAFF. The chain couples TRBV5-6 to TRBJ1-1, with 7 bases fitting TRBD1. CDR3 length: 17 residues. J gave up 6 bases and V 4 bases, and 18 bases lay outside the gene matches. From germline, CDR1 is SGHDT and CDR2 YYEEEE.

The rearrangement links TRBV2 to TRBJ2-3; the D gene is possibly TRBD2 (5 bases). With 6 bases removed from V and 5 bases from J, the gap between germline ends came to 6 bases. Germline lookup yields CDR1 SNHLY and CDR2 FYNNEI. The CDR3 has 11 residues. The DNA for the CDR3 is TGTGCCAGCAGGGGAGTAGATACGCAGTATTTT. It is translated as CASRGVDTQYF.

Only a few counts were recorded for this clone. The chain links TRBV7-9 to TRBJ2-7; 7 bases agree with TRBD1. Germline V gene sequence: CDR1 SEHNR, CDR2 FQNEAQ (reference sequence). CDR3 length equals 16 residues. V trimming: 5 bases; J trimming: 0 bases; junction bases outside the gene matches: 10. CDR3 DNA: TGTGCCAGCAGCGAATCTGGGACAGTCCCCTCCTACGAGCAGTACGTC. Protein: CASSESGTVPSYEQYV.

The chain joins TRBV5-6 to TRBJ1-5; D is uncertain. V lost 0 bases and J lost 0, with 1 base in between. Germline V gene sequence: CDR1 SGHDT, CDR2 YYEEEE. This CDR3 has 13 amino acids. The CDR3 here is CASSLGSNQPQHF. DNA for the CDR3: TGTGCCAGCAGCTTGGGTAGCAATCAGCCCCAGCATTTT.

The V and J genes are TRBV6-1 and TRBJ2-6; 9 positions match TRBD1. This CDR3 contains 17 residues. Germline V gene lookup returns CDR1 MNHNS and CDR2 SASEGT. V shed 3 bases and J 1 base; nucleotides not matched to a gene: 4. The chain's CDR3 is CASSDRDRASGANVLTF. Written as DNA, the CDR3 is TGTGCCAGCAGTGACCGGGACAGGGCTTCTGGGGCCAACGTCCTGACTTTC.

The V call is TRBV18, the J call TRBJ1-2, with 7 bases identical to TRBD1. From germline, CDR1 is KGHSH and CDR2 LQKENI. V shed 3 bases, J shed 3 bases, and the junction held 4 bases outside the gene matches. There are 14 residues in the CDR3. The CDR3 DNA follows: TGTGCCAGCTCACCGCGGGACAGCGACTATGGCTACACCTTC. Translating it yields CASSPRDSDYGYTF.

The V call is TRBV6-5, the J call TRBJ2-6; D not certain. Per the germline V gene, CDR1 is MNHEY and CDR2 is SVGAGI. This CDR3 has 15 amino acids. V lost 6 bases to trimming and J lost 1 base, with 10 bases between them. The CDR3 sequence is CASRDHSSGANVLTF. The CDR3 DNA reads as TGTGCCAGCAGGGACCATTCTTCTGGGGCCAACGTCCTGACTTTC.